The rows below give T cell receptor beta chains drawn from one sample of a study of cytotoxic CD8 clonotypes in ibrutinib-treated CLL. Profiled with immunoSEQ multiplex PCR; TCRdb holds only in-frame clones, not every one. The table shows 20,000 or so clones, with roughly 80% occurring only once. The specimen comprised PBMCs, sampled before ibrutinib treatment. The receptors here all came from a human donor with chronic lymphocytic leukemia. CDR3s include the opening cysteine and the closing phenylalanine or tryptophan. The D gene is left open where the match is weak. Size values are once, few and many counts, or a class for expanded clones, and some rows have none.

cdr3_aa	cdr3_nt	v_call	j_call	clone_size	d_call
CASGVLPGGPGEQFF	TGTGCCAGCGGGGTACTACCGGGGGGGCCAGGTGAGCAGTTCTTC	TRBV2	TRBJ2-1	.	TRBD2
CASSRATSGGPRGTGELFF	TGTGCCAGCAGTCGAGCGACTAGCGGGGGCCCAAGGGGCACCGGGGAGCTGTTTTTT	TRBV7-9	TRBJ2-2	.	TRBD2
CASSLGLQGLFSGNTIYF	TGCGCCAGCAGCTTAGGATTGCAGGGACTTTTCTCCGGAAACACCATATATTTT	TRBV5-1	TRBJ1-3	.	.
CASSYDRGRWGTEAFF	TGTGCCAGCAGCTACGACAGGGGGCGGTGGGGCACTGAAGCTTTCTTT	TRBV11-2	TRBJ1-1	.	TRBD1
CASSSGQGAYGYTF	TGTGCCAGCAGCTCCGGACAGGGGGCTTATGGCTACACCTTC	TRBV7-2	TRBJ1-2	.	TRBD1
CASSLSGQRTSYEQYF	TGTGCCAGCAGCTTATCCGGACAGAGGACTTCCTACGAGCAGTACTTC	TRBV11-2	TRBJ2-7	.	.
CASSSWGTGTNYGYTF	TGTGCCAGCAGCTCCTGGGGGACAGGAACGAACTATGGCTACACCTTC	TRBV5-4	TRBJ1-2	.	TRBD1
CATSSHSGGLTDTQYF	TGTGCCACCAGCAGCCATAGCGGGGGCCTCACAGATACGCAGTATTTT	TRBV15	TRBJ2-3	once	TRBD2
CASSSTSGGIYTDTQYF	TGCGCCAGCAGCTCGACTAGCGGGGGCATCTACACAGATACGCAGTATTTT	TRBV5-1	TRBJ2-3	.	TRBD2
CAWSVTGGYEQYF	TGTGCCTGGAGTGTAACAGGAGGGTACGAGCAGTACTTC	TRBV30	TRBJ2-7	.	.
CASRRLNTEAFF	TGTGCCAGCAGGCGGCTGAACACTGAAGCTTTCTTT	TRBV28	TRBJ1-1	.	.
CAIQGDHTDTQYF	TGTGCCATACAGGGGGACCACACAGATACGCAGTATTTT	TRBV25-1	TRBJ2-3	.	TRBD1
CAWSDFTGTNEKLFF	TGTGCCTGGAGTGACTTTACAGGGACTAATGAAAAACTGTTTTTT	TRBV30	TRBJ1-4	.	.
CASSLAVQGDIQYF	TGTGCCAGCAGCTTAGCGGTGCAGGGAGACATTCAGTACTTC	TRBV7-2	TRBJ2-4	.	.
CATSRDAENTEAFF	TGTGCCACCAGCAGAGATGCGGAGAACACTGAAGCTTTCTTT	TRBV15	TRBJ1-1	few	.
CASGPSGTAYGYTF	TGTGCTAGTGGTCCTTCTGGGACAGCCTATGGCTACACCTTC	TRBV12-5	TRBJ1-2	.	TRBD1
CASSRMTGDYGYTF	TGTGCCAGCAGCAGAATGACAGGGGACTATGGCTACACCTTC	TRBV7-2	TRBJ1-2	.	TRBD1
CASSVSFPGLAGYNEQFF	TGTGCCAGCAGCGTTAGTTTTCCTGGACTAGCGGGCTACAATGAGCAGTTCTTC	TRBV9	TRBJ2-1	.	TRBD2
CASSLGQGAIYEQYF	TGTGCCAGCAGCTTGGGTCAGGGGGCTATCTACGAGCAGTACTTC	TRBV5-4	TRBJ2-7	.	TRBD1
CASTGTATNEKLFF	TGTGCCAGCACAGGGACCGCAACTAATGAAAAACTGTTTTTT	TRBV2	TRBJ1-4	.	.
CASSPRGLETQYF	TGTGCCAGCAGCCCACGCGGGCTAGAGACCCAGTACTTC	TRBV4-2	TRBJ2-5	once	.
CAISQAGVNYEQYF	TGTGCCATCAGTCAAGCGGGGGTTAACTACGAGCAGTACTTC	TRBV10-3	TRBJ2-7	few	TRBD2
CASSSGQGAPSGQYF	TGCGCCAGCAGCTCGGGACAGGGGGCCCCGTCTGGGCAGTACTTC	TRBV5-1	TRBJ2-7	.	TRBD1
CASSAQGSRTEAFF	TGTGCCAGCAGCGCGCAGGGAAGCCGCACTGAAGCTTTCTTT	TRBV7-3	TRBJ1-1	.	.
CASSSRTSGTGELFF	TGCGCCAGCAGCTCACGGACGTCGGGCACCGGGGAGCTGTTTTTT	TRBV5-1	TRBJ2-2	.	.
CASSKGQGLYEQYF	TGTGCCAGCAGTAAGGGACAGGGACTCTACGAGCAGTACTTC	TRBV28	TRBJ2-7	few	TRBD1
CASSLGASGDSYEQYF	TGTGCCAGCAGCTTAGGGGCGTCAGGGGATTCCTACGAGCAGTACTTC	TRBV7-9	TRBJ2-7	.	.
CASSLGLAGVEQYF	TGTGCCAGCAGCTTGGGACTAGCGGGGGTTGAGCAGTACTTC	TRBV7-2	TRBJ2-7	.	TRBD2
CASSIGDLTDTQYF	TGTGCCAGTAGTATAGGGGACCTCACAGATACGCAGTATTTT	TRBV19	TRBJ2-3	.	.
CASSTDTDTQYF	TGCGCCAGCAGCACCGACACAGATACGCAGTATTTT	TRBV5-1	TRBJ2-3	.	.
CASSPGGVNEQFF	TGTGCCAGCAGCCCCGGGGGCGTCAATGAGCAGTTCTTC	TRBV6-6	TRBJ2-1	once	.
CAWSVQGQTTGELFF	TGTGCCTGGAGTGTACAGGGACAGACCACCGGGGAGCTGTTTTTT	TRBV30	TRBJ2-2	.	TRBD1
CASGRTSGGDGELFF	TGTGCCAGCGGACGGACTAGCGGGGGGGACGGGGAGCTGTTTTTT	TRBV2	TRBJ2-2	.	TRBD2
CASSEFSTGTSGYEQFF	TGTGCCAGCAGTGAATTCTCCACCGGGACTAGCGGGTATGAGCAGTTCTTC	TRBV6-1	TRBJ2-1	.	TRBD2
CASSALSSYEQYF	TGTGCCAGCAGTGCACTAAGCTCCTACGAGCAGTACTTC	TRBV2	TRBJ2-7	medium-sized	.
CASRPGLVYSYEQYF	TGTGCCAGCAGGCCGGGACTAGTCTACTCCTACGAGCAGTACTTC	TRBV2	TRBJ2-7	.	TRBD2